The 9 T cell receptor beta chains in this list originate from one sample, sequenced in a study of T cells after yellow fever vaccination. Using its own MiXCR run on the 5' RACE reads, TCRdb lists one record per CDR3 protein. This table has around 360,000 distinct CDR3 sequences, approximately 10% appearing once. Here the sequenced sample was PBMCs, taken on the day of the first yellow fever vaccination. The origin of the receptors is a man aged 18 to 35 who received the YFV17D yellow fever vaccine.

This chain uses TRBV7-9 with TRBJ2-1; 13 bases line up with TRBD2. The ends lost 5 bases at V and 4 bases at J; junction bases unmatched: 8. The CDR3 contains 17 residues. Looked up from germline, CDR1 is SEHNR and CDR2 is FQNEAQ (reference sequence). The CDR3 region is CASSPLRTSGGYNEQFF. CDR3 nucleotides: TGTGCCAGCAGCCCCCTCCGGACTAGCGGGGGATACAATGAGCAGTTCTTC.

This clonotype occurred a few times. This chain connects TRBV20-1 to TRBJ1-4; D is ambiguous. This CDR3 spans 13 amino acids. Per germline, CDR1 DFQATT and CDR2 SNEGSKA (reference sequence). The germline V and J ends were trimmed by 3 bases and 3 bases, with 8 bases remaining between them. CDR3 region: CSAREVSNEKLFF. The CDR3 DNA reads as TGCAGTGCTAGGGAAGTCTCTAATGAAAAACTGTTTTTT.

The genes are TRBV18 and TRBJ1-1; D is ambiguous. There are 15 residues in the CDR3. V was trimmed by 1 base and J by 3 bases, leaving 12 bases between them. Germline V gene sequence: CDR1 KGHSH, CDR2 LQKENI. CDR3 region: CASSPQSASDTEAFF. The CDR3 DNA reads as TGTGCCAGCTCACCACAGTCGGCCTCGGACACTGAAGCTTTCTTT.

Only a few counts were recorded for this clonotype. The rearrangement links TRBV12-3 or TRBV12-4 to TRBJ1-1, with D possibly matching TRBD1 (6 bases). The CDR3 runs 14 residues. V lost 6 bases and J lost 4, with 15 bases in between. CDR3 in amino acids: CASRDTGLGTEAFF. Written as DNA, the CDR3 is TGTGCCAGCAGAGACACAGGGCTGGGCACTGAAGCTTTCTTT.

This rearrangement joins TRBV7-3 to TRBJ2-7, with 7 bases identical to TRBD1. Per the germline V gene, CDR1 is SGHTA and CDR2 is FQGTGA. The CDR3 has 14 amino acids. Germline trimming cut 5 bases from V and 6 bases from J; bases unmatched to any gene: 10. CDR3 residues: CASSRDRRAAEQYF. CDR3 coding DNA: TGTGCCAGCAGCCGGGACAGACGGGCGGCCGAGCAGTACTTC. Using reference TRBV7-3 and TRBJ2-7 for the parts outside the CDR3, the full variable domain is GAGVSQTPSNKVTEKGKYVELRCDPISGHTALYWYRQSLGQGPEFLIYFQGTGAADDSGLPNDRFFAVRPEGSVSTLKIQRTERGDSAVYLCASSRDRRAAEQYFGPGTRLTVT.

The chain combines TRBV5-6 with TRBJ1-6; 7 bases are shared with TRBD1. CDR3 length: 14 amino acids. Germline V CDR1 and CDR2: SGHDT, YYEEEE. The V and J ends lost 4 bases and 3 bases, in that order; junction bases with no gene match: 1. The CDR3: CASSNRGYNSPLHF. The CDR3 bases are TGTGCCAGCAGCAACAGGGGCTATAATTCACCCCTCCACTTT.

This clonotype was observed at least ten times. The V gene is TRBV28, the J gene TRBJ1-5; D gene uncertain. Trimming removed 3 bases from V and 13 bases from J, with 13 bases in between. CDR3 size: 12 residues. Germline V CDR1 and CDR2: MDHEN, SYDVKM. The CDR3 coding sequence is TGTGCCAGCAGTTTCCGGTCCCCCCAGCAGCATTTT. This sequence encodes CASSFRSPQQHF.

The rearrangement links TRBV24-1 to TRBJ2-1; 8 bases agree with TRBD1. CDR1 and CDR2 from the germline V gene are KGHDR and SFDVKD. Trimming cost V 7 bases and J 4 bases; bases outside gene matches: 11. The CDR3 extends over 16 amino acids. CDR3: CATSPSGTGSYNEQFF. For the CDR3, the DNA is TGTGCCACCAGCCCCTCGGGGACAGGATCTTACAATGAGCAGTTCTTC.

The V gene is TRBV11-3, the J gene TRBJ2-2; a possible D gene is TRBD1 (6 bases). The germline V and J ends were trimmed by 2 bases and 1 base, with 11 bases remaining between them. The CDR3 consists of 16 residues. The germline gives CDR1 SGHNT, CDR2 YENEEA. CDR3 region: CASSLPGHRNTGELFF. CDR3 nucleotides: TGTGCCAGCAGCTTACCGGGACACAGGAACACCGGGGAGCTGTTTTTT.